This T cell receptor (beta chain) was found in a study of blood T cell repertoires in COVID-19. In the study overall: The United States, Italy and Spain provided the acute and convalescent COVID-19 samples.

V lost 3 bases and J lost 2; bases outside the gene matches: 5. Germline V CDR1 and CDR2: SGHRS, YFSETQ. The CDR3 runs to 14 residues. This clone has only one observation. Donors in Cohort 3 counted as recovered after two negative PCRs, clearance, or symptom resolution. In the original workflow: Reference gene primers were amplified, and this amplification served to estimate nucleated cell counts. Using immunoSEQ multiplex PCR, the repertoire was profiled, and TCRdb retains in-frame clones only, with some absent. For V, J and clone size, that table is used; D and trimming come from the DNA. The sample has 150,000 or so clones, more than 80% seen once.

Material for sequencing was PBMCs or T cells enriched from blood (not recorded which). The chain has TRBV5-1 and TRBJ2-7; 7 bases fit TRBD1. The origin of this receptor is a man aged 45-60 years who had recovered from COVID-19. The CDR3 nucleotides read TGCGCCAGCAGCTCCCGGACAGGACCCTACGAGCAGTACTTC. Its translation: CASSSRTGPYEQYF.